One sample yielded the 29 T cell receptor beta chains listed below, sequenced in a study of cytomegalovirus exposure and HLA in healthy donors. The PCR used 60 Vbeta and 13 Jbeta primers. Here immunoSEQ multiplex PCR was the method, and the copy in TCRdb shows in-frame clones only, minus some. The sample contains some 110,000 clones, roughly 80% of which appear only once. The sequenced sample was PBMCs. These receptors all stem from a man aged 45 to 65 in good health and CMV-seropositive.

The V call is TRBV5-5, the J call TRBJ2-2, with unresolved D. The V and J ends lost 2 bases and 6 bases respectively, with 11 bases between them. There are 14 residues in the CDR3. Germline CDR1 is SGHKS and CDR2 is YYEKEE (reference sequence). CDR3 in amino acids: CASSLDGVAGELFF. CDR3 DNA: TGTGCCAGCAGCTTAGATGGAGTGGCCGGGGAGCTGTTTTTT.

The V call is TRBV6-6, the J call TRBJ2-5, with D maybe TRBD2 (5 bases). Trimming removed 11 bases at V and 5 bases at J, with 18 bases between. Germline V gene sequence: CDR1 MNHNY, CDR2 SVGAGI (reference sequence). This CDR3 region has 13 residues. The CDR3 bases are TGTGCCGGCACCACGGGGTTGGGGGAGACCCAGTACTTC. Translated, it gives CAGTTGLGETQYF.

The CDR3 bases are TGTGCCAGTAGGGGGGCCTCGGGGTTGGGTCAGCCCCAGCATTTT. As protein: CASRGASGLGQPQHF. This chain uses TRBV19 with TRBJ1-5; a possible D gene is TRBD1 (6 bases). The CDR3 is 15 amino acids. Germline assignment: CDR1 LNHDA and CDR2 SQIVND (reference sequence). V was trimmed by 6 bases and J by 6 bases, leaving 18 bases between them.

The rearrangement joins TRBV27 to TRBJ2-3; 7 bases fit TRBD2. The CDR3 covers 15 residues. V lost 2 bases, J lost 6 bases, and 8 bases stayed unmatched. CDR1 and CDR2 from the germline V gene are MNHEY and SMNVEV (reference sequence). Here the CDR3 DNA reads TGTGCCAGCAGTTTAGTGGGCGGGGGTGAGGATACGCAGTATTTT. This gives the protein CASSLVGGGEDTQYF.

This clone showed up just a few times. V is TRBV27 and J is TRBJ1-4; TRBD1 matches 9 bases. After removal of 2 bases from V and 5 bases from J, the junction contained 6 bases not matched to a gene. The CDR3 consists of 16 residues. Germline CDR1 MNHEY, CDR2 SMNVEV (reference sequence). CDR3 nucleotide sequence: TGTGCCAGCAGTTTAACGTCCACAGGGGGCAATGAAAAACTGTTTTTT. Its translation: CASSLTSTGGNEKLFF.

This clone was counted a few times. The chain carries TRBV28 and TRBJ1-2, with TRBD1 as a possible D gene (6 bases). With 8 bases removed from V and 4 bases from J, the gap between germline ends came to 11 bases. Germline CDR1 and CDR2: MDHEN and SYDVKM. The CDR3 has 12 amino acids. Here the CDR3 reads CASGGSTYGYTF. In DNA form, the CDR3 reads TGTGCCAGCGGGGGCTCAACCTATGGCTACACCTTC.

The rearrangement joins TRBV7-9 to TRBJ2-5; maybe TRBD1 (6 bases). Germline CDR1 reads SEHNR; CDR2 reads FQNEAQ (reference sequence). V lost 3 bases and J 9 bases, leaving 17 bases between the germline ends. CDR3 length: 14 residues. DNA of the CDR3: TGTGCCAGCAGCTTCCCATACAGGGAGCAGGCCCAGTACTTC. Its translation is CASSFPYREQAQYF.

This sequence joins TRBV7-2 and TRBJ1-1; no clear D gene. Looked up from germline, CDR1 is SGHTA and CDR2 is FQGNSA. The CDR3 covers 15 residues. V was cut by 6 bases and J by 4 bases, with 18 bases left in between. CDR3 loop: CASRISPLGGTEAFF. CDR3 sequence (DNA): TGTGCCAGCAGAATTAGTCCCCTAGGCGGCACTGAAGCTTTCTTT.

This clone is classed as medium-sized (0.01 to 0.1%). The genes are TRBV7-9 and TRBJ2-1; 10 bases fit TRBD2. V shed 6 bases, J shed 5 bases, and the junction held 13 bases outside the gene matches. Germline V gives CDR1 SEHNR, CDR2 FQNEAQ (reference sequence). The CDR3 is made up of 17 amino acids. In DNA form, the CDR3 reads TGTGCCAGCAGGCCCAGGGCTAGCGGGAGTTTCCACAATGAGCAGTTCTTC. Translation: CASRPRASGSFHNEQFF.

V is TRBV7-2 and J is TRBJ1-2; tentatively, D is TRBD1 (6 bases). V lost 4 bases, J lost 4 bases, and 16 bases lay in between. Germline V gene data show CDR1 as SGHTA and CDR2 as FQGNSA. The CDR3 loop spans 15 amino acids. The CDR3 here is CASSSTGTLAYGYTF. The CDR3 DNA follows: TGTGCCAGCAGCTCTACAGGGACCCTGGCCTATGGCTACACCTTC.

The chain recombines TRBV6-1 with TRBJ2-5, with TRBD1 matching 7 bases. J was trimmed by 2 bases and V by 4 bases; bases with no gene match: 10. The CDR3 has 16 amino acids. Germline CDR1 reads MNHNS; CDR2 reads SASEGT. The CDR3 DNA follows: TGTGCCAGCAGTGCCCCCCGGACAGGTGTTCAAGAGACCCAGTACTTC. This sequence encodes CASSAPRTGVQETQYF.

The V gene is TRBV19, the J gene TRBJ1-1; D may be TRBD1 (5 bases). The CDR3 has 13 amino acids. Deletions cut 6 bases from V and 1 base from J, with 9 bases between. CDR1 and CDR2 (germline): LNHDA, SQIVND (reference sequence). The CDR3 sequence: CASRPTGNTEAFF. The CDR3, as DNA: TGTGCCAGTAGGCCAACAGGGAACACTGAAGCTTTCTTT.

The chain carries TRBV15 and TRBJ2-7; 7 positions agree with TRBD2. The V segment lost 0 bases and the J segment 9 bases; nucleotides outside the gene matches: 11. This CDR3 contains 15 residues. From germline, CDR1 is LNHNV and CDR2 YYDKDF (reference sequence). The CDR3 protein is CATSRDQAGVVAQYF. The CDR3 coding sequence is TGTGCCACCAGCAGAGATCAGGCGGGAGTTGTGGCGCAGTACTTC.

The chain has TRBV18 and TRBJ2-7, with D possibly being TRBD1 (5 bases). The V and J ends lost 1 base and 3 bases respectively, with 10 bases between them. CDR3 size: 14 residues. CDR1 KGHSH and CDR2 LQKENI come from the germline V gene. CDR3 sequence reads: CASSPLDTYYEQYF. In DNA, the CDR3 is TGTGCCAGCTCACCACTGGACACCTACTACGAGCAGTACTTC.

This clone was seen a few times. The genes are TRBV4-1 and TRBJ1-2; 8 nucleotides line up with TRBD1. The CDR3 has 14 residues. V was pared by 4 bases and J by 6 bases, with 7 bases of the junction left unmatched. Germline values: CDR1 MGHRA, CDR2 YSYEKL. CDR3 loop: CASSRSQGEDGYTF. CDR3 coding DNA: TGCGCCAGCAGCCGTTCACAGGGGGAGGATGGCTACACCTTC.

This clone came up once. This chain joins TRBV5-1 and TRBJ2-2, with 9 bases fitting TRBD2. This CDR3 has 16 residues. Germline CDR1 is SGHRS and CDR2 is YFSETQ. V shed 7 bases, J shed 7 bases, and the junction held 14 bases outside the gene matches. DNA of the CDR3: TGCGCCAGCCGACCTGAGGGGCTAGCGGGAATCGGGGAGCTGTTTTTT. It codes for CASRPEGLAGIGELFF.

As for this clone: This specimen includes other DNA sequences encoding the same CDR3. The chain has TRBV6-5 and TRBJ1-6; 8 nucleotides agree with TRBD1. Germline V gives CDR1 MNHEY, CDR2 SVGAGI. CDR3 length: 14 amino acids. The V segment lost 6 bases and the J segment 6 bases; nucleotides outside the gene matches: 4. As DNA, the CDR3 is TGTGCCAGCAGAGGACAGGGAGGTAATTCACCCCTCCACTTT. Encoded protein: CASRGQGGNSPLHF.

The chain links TRBV6-5 to TRBJ2-7; 7 positions match TRBD2. This CDR3 comprises 15 residues. V shed 3 bases and J 0 bases; nucleotides not matched to a gene: 5. The germline gives CDR1 MNHEY, CDR2 SVGAGI. CDR3 coding DNA: TGTGCCAGCAGTTATAGGGGCGGGAGCTCCTACGAGCAGTACTTC. Its protein product is CASSYRGGSSYEQYF.

This clone was observed once. The chain couples TRBV6-6 to TRBJ2-7; possible D gene TRBD1, 6 bases. V was pared by 5 bases and J by 2 bases, with 10 bases between. The CDR3 has 13 residues. Germline loops: CDR1 MNHNY, CDR2 SVGAGI (reference sequence). CDR3 region: CASSDRSTYEQYF. The CDR3 coding sequence is TGTGCCAGCAGTGACAGGTCCACCTACGAGCAGTACTTC.

The chain recombines TRBV15 with TRBJ1-6; TRBD1 matches at 7 bases. CDR1 and CDR2 (germline): LNHNV, YYDKDF (reference sequence). After removal of 5 bases from V and 7 bases from J, the junction contained 5 bases not matched to a gene. This CDR3 is 14 amino acids long. The DNA of the CDR3 is TGTGCCACCAGCTCTTTACAGGGGAATTCACCCCTCCACTTT. Residues: CATSSLQGNSPLHF.

The V gene is TRBV5-4, the J gene TRBJ2-7; 9 bases agree with TRBD1. From germline, CDR1 is SGHNT and CDR2 YYREEE (reference sequence). The CDR3 has 15 residues. Germline trimming cut 0 bases from V and 3 bases from J; bases unmatched to any gene: 4. The CDR3 is CASSLGGQGFYEQYF. DNA of the CDR3: TGTGCCAGCAGCTTGGGAGGACAGGGGTTCTACGAGCAGTACTTC.

This clone occurred once. V and J are TRBV18 and TRBJ2-3, with 9 bases fitting TRBD2. Germline V gene lookup returns CDR1 KGHSH and CDR2 LQKENI. The trim removed 4 bases at V and 5 bases at J, leaving 7 bases unmatched. The length of the CDR3 is 15 residues. The CDR3 sequence: CASSLTSGGQDTQYF. CDR3 coding DNA: TGTGCCAGCTCACTGACGAGCGGGGGGCAAGATACGCAGTATTTT.

This clone showed up just once. The chain employs TRBV14 and TRBJ1-2; no firm D call. The CDR3 spans 13 residues. Between the trimmed V and J ends, which lost 4 bases and 8 bases, there was a span of 14 bases. Germline V CDR1 and CDR2: SGHDN, FVKESK. CDR3 nucleotide sequence: TGTGCCAGCAGCCGGGCCCCGCTTGGGGGCTACACCTTC. Amino acid sequence: CASSRAPLGGYTF.

The chain has TRBV4-1 and TRBJ1-4; the D is unclear. This CDR3 region has 19 residues. V was clipped by 0 bases and J by 0 bases, with 17 bases between them. Per germline, CDR1 MGHRA and CDR2 YSYEKL. CDR3 sequence reads: CASSQESRPGFATNEKLFF. The DNA of the CDR3 is TGCGCCAGCAGCCAAGAAAGCAGGCCCGGCTTCGCAACTAATGAAAAACTGTTTTTT.

This clone was counted a single time. The rearrangement uses TRBV9 and TRBJ1-3, with unresolved D. The CDR3 loop spans 17 amino acids. The V gene lost 3 bases and the J gene lost 3 bases, with 19 bases spanning the gap. Germline assignment: CDR1 SGDLS and CDR2 YYNGEE. Here the CDR3 reads CASSAESAGFIGNTIYF. For the CDR3, the DNA is TGTGCCAGCAGCGCCGAATCGGCAGGCTTCATTGGAAACACCATATATTTT.

The rearrangement uses TRBV7-9 and TRBJ2-3; the D gene is possibly TRBD2 (5 bases). There are 14 residues in the CDR3. Germline loops: CDR1 SEHNR, CDR2 FQNEAQ (reference sequence). Trimming stripped 4 bases from V and 3 bases from J, with 11 bases between. CDR3 bases: TGTGCCAGCAGCTCCGGGGTAGTTACAGATACGCAGTATTTT. Translated: CASSSGVVTDTQYF.

V and J are TRBV2 and TRBJ2-5; D perhaps matches TRBD1 (5 bases). CDR1 SNHLY and CDR2 FYNNEI come from the germline V gene. V lost 7 bases to trimming and J lost 4 bases, with 7 bases between them. This CDR3 is built from 11 residues. The CDR3 is CASKQGETQYF. The CDR3 DNA is TGTGCCAGCAAGCAGGGAGAGACCCAGTACTTC.

The CDR3 here is CASSYSSTGGEQFF. CDR3 DNA sequence: TGTGCCAGCAGTTACTCGAGTACAGGGGGGGAGCAGTTCTTC. V gene TRBV6-5 combines with J gene TRBJ2-1; 8 positions agree with TRBD1. CDR3 length equals 14 residues. Looked up from germline, CDR1 is MNHEY and CDR2 is SVGAGI. With V trimmed by 0 bases and J by 10 bases, 5 bases remained unmatched.

This chain joins TRBV7-9 and TRBJ2-1; D may be TRBD2 (5 bases). The CDR3 has 14 amino acids. Trimming pared 6 bases from V and 4 bases from J, leaving 13 bases between. Per germline, CDR1 SEHNR and CDR2 FQNEAQ (reference sequence). As DNA, the CDR3 is TGTGCCAGCAGTAGTAAGGGAGTTTACAATGAGCAGTTCTTC. Amino acid sequence: CASSSKGVYNEQFF.